The following is a T cell receptor (beta chain) sequence with its context. Its binding antigen is unknown. There are no base qualities to consult, and no much larger clone falls within one base. Using immunoSEQ, frozen genomic DNA was subjected to high-throughput TCRbeta CDR3 sequencing, a process that included PCR amplification, mapping, bias correction and internal controls. The authors' pipeline ran thus. Productive rearrangements were retained, and unique TCRbeta sequences were defined by the CDR3 nucleotide sequence together with the V and J gene. For a sequence to be called donor-reactive, it needed a frequency of at least 0.01% and at least 5-fold expansion in CFSE-low cells compared with unstimulated pre-transplant cells. To ensure at least 90% detection power, minimum frequency thresholds were set for each subject based on that subject's lowest-template unstimulated sample. Jensen-Shannon divergence between the top 1000 TCRbeta sequences after and before transplant was used to measure repertoire turnover. Changes in detection of donor-reactive sequences were assessed with two-sided Fisher's exact tests. The immuneACCESS repertoire file appears here via TCRdb, limited to in-frame rearrangements. These files lack a portion of the clones; in checked studies, under half of the deficit traces to unresolved V genes, and the cause of the others is not known. The V and J calls and clone size were taken over from that table, and D and trimming were inferred from the DNA. In all, the sample holds about 120,000 clones, and just over 90% of those were seen once. The ten largest clones capture 0.75% to 0.85% of the sample.

Unstimulated PBMCs, after thawing, were stained for CD3, CD4 and CD8 and then FACS-sorted into CD3+CD4+ and CD3+CD8+ populations. All 8 studied subjects were randomized to withdrawal of immunosuppression. The Qiagen DNeasy Blood and Tissue Kit was used to isolate genomic DNA. The data were obtained in a study of T cell clones after liver transplantation (dated by TCRdb to about 2019). Background on the whole study: The samples were obtained from ITN030ST, a randomized trial that attempted immunosuppression withdrawal within 2 years after liver transplantation. After a pre-transplant mixed lymphocyte reaction, TCRbeta sequencing was used to pinpoint donor-reactive T cell clones, which were subsequently tracked in post-transplant blood. As an antigen-independent comparator for the donor-reactive sequences, third party-reactive TCRbeta sequences from pre-transplant MLRs were identified as well. Three of the eight recipients were HCV-positive; the others were transplanted for non-autoimmune, non-viral indications. Subjects received no induction therapy and standard immunosuppression until randomization at 12-24 months post-transplant. Tolerance was defined as complete withdrawal of immunosuppression for at least one year without a rise in liver enzymes beyond twice the upper limit of normal. Blood samples were taken pre-transplant, pre-randomization before withdrawal, and post-randomization after full withdrawal or failed withdrawal. A cohort of 8 liver transplant recipients was studied, of whom 3 were classified as tolerant and 5 as non-tolerant.

Findings and caveats that apply to the study as a whole: In most of the 8 subjects, regardless of tolerance or HCV status, circulating donor-reactive CD4 TCRbeta sequences dropped significantly post-transplant. When repertoire turnover was accounted for, significantly reduced detection of donor-reactive sequences was found in 7 of 8 subjects for CD4 and in 8 of 8 subjects for CD8. The conclusions were preliminary, being limited by small, heterogeneous patient numbers and by non-standardized post-transplant time points. Donor-reactive sequences decreased more than third party-reactive sequences, which suggests partial antigen-specific deletion that was not related to withdrawal success. Since no allograft tissue specimens were available, donor-reactive T cells may have migrated into the graft instead of being deleted. In two subjects, low numbers of available donor cells limited the measurable donor-reactive repertoire.

The CDR3 holds 13 amino acids from the cysteine to the phenylalanine. Only the CDR3 region is kept as DNA, spanning 39 bases read in frame from base 1. The germline V gene (reference sequence) sets CDR1 to MNHEY and CDR2 to SMNVEV. V and J lose 3 bases and 2 bases, and a span of 8 bases separates them. The sample consisted of CD4+ T cells from blood, taken 12 months after liver transplant. Recombination linked TRBV27 to TRBJ2-7, with the D segment identity uncertain. The TCR was taken from a human patient who received a liver transplant. After a transplant, some of the T cells may come from the graft donor. The CDR3 sequence is CASSFQKTYEQYF. In nucleotide form, the sequence is TGTGCCAGCAGTTTTCAGAAGACCTACGAGCAGTACTTC.